This section outlines one T cell receptor beta chain sequence together with its context. Repertoires were generated with immunoSEQ multiplex PCR, while TCRdb's copy carries only in-frame clones and drops some. In the table there are 99,000 or so clones, approximately 89% of which are singletons. The source of the sample is a study of T cell responses to AZD1222 COVID-19 vaccine. This CDR3 comprises 15 residues. Germline V lookup: CDR1 SGHRS, CDR2 YFSETQ. V was cut by 5 bases and J by 4 bases, with 15 bases left in between. The source is an adult who received the MenACWY meningococcal vaccine as a control. The sample was peripheral blood, taken 28 days after the second dose of the MenACWY control vaccine. The chain couples TRBV5-1 to TRBJ2-2, with a weak D call TRBD1 (6 bases). CDR3 region: CASSIQGHGTGELFF. The CDR3 bases are TGCGCCAGCAGTATCCAGGGGCACGGCACCGGGGAGCTGTTTTTT.